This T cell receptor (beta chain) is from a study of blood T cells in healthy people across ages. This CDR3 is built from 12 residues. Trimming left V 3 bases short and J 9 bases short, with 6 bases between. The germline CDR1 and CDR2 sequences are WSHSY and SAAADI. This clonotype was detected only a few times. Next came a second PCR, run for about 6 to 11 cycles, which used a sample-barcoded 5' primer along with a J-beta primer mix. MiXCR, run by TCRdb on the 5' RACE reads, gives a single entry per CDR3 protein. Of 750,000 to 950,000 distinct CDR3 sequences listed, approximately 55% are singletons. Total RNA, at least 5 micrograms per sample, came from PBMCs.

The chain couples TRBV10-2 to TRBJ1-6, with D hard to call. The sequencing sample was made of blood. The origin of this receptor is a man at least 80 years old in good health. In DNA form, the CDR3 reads TGCGCCAGCAGTGACCCAACTTCACCCCTCCACTTT. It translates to CASSDPTSPLHF.